The clone carrying this TCR beta chain was observed many times. What it binds is not known. Germline lookup yields CDR1 SEHNR and CDR2 FQNEAQ (reference sequence). With 3 bases removed from V and 7 bases from J, the gap between germline ends came to 9 bases. CDR3 length equals 12 residues. The record originates from a study of Graves' ophthalmopathy and Graves' hyperthyroidism. Study conclusions and caveats: Blood was where most expanded thyroid clonotypes above 0.001 frequency also turned up.

The sequenced template was RNA, covering the TCR beta CDR3 region. First-round RT-PCR employed HTBI primers, with a second-round multiplex PCR after it. MiXCR was run by TCRdb on the multiplex PCR reads, yielding one entry per CDR3 protein. This table holds approximately 1.2 million distinct CDR3 sequences, 36% found once. The rearrangement links TRBV7-9 to TRBJ1-1, with unresolved D. The sequencing sample was made of peripheral blood or thyroid tissue (not recorded which). The TCR comes from an adult man with Graves' hyperthyroidism. CDR3 coding DNA: TGTGCCAGCAGCTTTAGACACCTTGAAGCTTTCTTT. Translated, it gives CASSFRHLEAFF.